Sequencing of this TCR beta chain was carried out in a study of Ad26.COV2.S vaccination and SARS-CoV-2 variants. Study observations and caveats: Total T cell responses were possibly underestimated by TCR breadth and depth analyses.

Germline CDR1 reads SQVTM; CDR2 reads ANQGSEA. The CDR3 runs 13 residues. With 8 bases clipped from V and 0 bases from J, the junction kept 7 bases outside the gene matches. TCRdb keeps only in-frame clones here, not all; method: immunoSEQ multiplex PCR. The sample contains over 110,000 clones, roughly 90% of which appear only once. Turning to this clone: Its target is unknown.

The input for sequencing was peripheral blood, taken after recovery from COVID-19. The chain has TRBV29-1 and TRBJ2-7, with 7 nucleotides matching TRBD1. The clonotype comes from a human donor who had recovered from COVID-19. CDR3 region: CSINRDSSYEQYF. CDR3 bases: TGCAGCATAAACCGGGACAGCTCCTACGAGCAGTACTTC.